Detailed here is one T cell receptor beta chain. Its matching antigen is unknown. This sample is drawn from a study of OX40 agonist ivuxolimab in advanced cancers. Study-wide background: A diagnosis of hepatocellular carcinoma, melanoma, renal cell or head and neck cancer was present in dose-escalation patients. Partial responses were achieved by three patients, one with hepatocellular carcinoma and two with cutaneous melanoma.

Trimming at V came to 4 bases and at J to 6 bases, leaving 9 bases not matched to a gene. Germline lookup yields CDR1 SGHRS and CDR2 YFSETQ. This CDR3 comprises 14 residues. Libraries were prepared by immunoSEQ multiplex PCR; TCRdb keeps only in-frame clonotypes and omits some of them. The sample holds around 63,000 clones, 85% to 90% seen once. Study-level results: Low normalized T-cell clonal expansion was also seen in some nonresponders. The study did not work out the antigen specificity of the expanded peripheral T cells.

The rearrangement uses TRBV5-1 and TRBJ2-7; 8 positions match TRBD1. This receptor was identified in an adult with an advanced solid tumor such as melanoma, head and neck, liver or kidney cancer. The sequencing here drew on CD4+ or CD8+ T cells sorted from blood, taken in a trial of the OX40 agonist ivuxolimab. The CDR3: CASSMGDRGREQYF. DNA of the CDR3: TGCGCCAGCAGCATGGGAGACAGGGGACGCGAGCAGTACTTC. Supplemented by reference TRBV5-1 and TRBJ2-7, the full variable domain reads KAGVTQTPRYLIKTRGQQVTLSCSPISGHRSVSWYQQTPGQGLQFLFEYFSETQRNKGNFPGRFSGRQFSNSRSEMNVSTLELGDSALYLCASSMGDRGREQYFGPGTRLTVT.